The 4 T cell receptor beta chains reported below all come from one sample, sequenced in a study of vaccination effects on CD4 cells after COVID-19. These receptors have no known antigen. The data were produced by immunoSEQ multiplex PCR, yet TCRdb's version contains in-frame clones alone and is incomplete. The top ten clones hold about 5.3% of a sample with 20,000 to 25,000 clones, about four fifths of them seen once. Peptide-pool stimulation followed by sequencing identified expanded antigen-specific CD4+ clonotypes in the ViraFEST assay. Cultured cells yielded isolated CD4+ T cells after 10 days. Either the BNT162b2 or mRNA-1273 vaccine was given to participants in two doses. Material: CD4+ T cells from PBMCs cultured with SARS-CoV-2 spike peptides, obtained after COVID-19 vaccination. The receptor source for this set is a human donor who received a COVID-19 vaccine. Some clones in this sample may be carry-over from other donors' samples.

The genes are TRBV7-9 and TRBJ2-2; tentative D call: TRBD2 (5 bases). The CDR3 length is 19 residues. V lost 7 bases, J lost 1 base, and 25 bases lay in between. The V gene's germline CDR1 is SEHNR and CDR2 FQNEAQ (reference sequence). Written as DNA, the CDR3 is TGTGCCAGCAACTACGGAGGTTCCGGGCAGACTAAGAACACCGGGGAGCTGTTTTTT. Its translation is CASNYGGSGQTKNTGELFF.

This chain joins TRBV19 and TRBJ2-3; 7 bases match TRBD2. CDR1 and CDR2 from the germline V gene are LNHDA and SQIVND (reference sequence). V trimming: 6 bases; J trimming: 3 bases; junction bases outside the gene matches: 9. CDR3 length equals 15 residues. For the CDR3, the DNA is TGTGCCAGTAGCCCCCAGGGCGGGGGTACAGATACGCAGTATTTT. Translated, it gives CASSPQGGGTDTQYF. Based on the CDR3 plus reference TRBV19 and TRBJ2-3, the full variable domain is DGGITQSPKYLFRKEGQNVTLSCEQNLNHDAMYWYRQDPGQGLRLIYYSQIVNDFQKGDIAEGYSVSREKKESFPLTVTSAQKNPTAFYLCASSPQGGGTDTQYFGPGTRLTVL.

The chain combines TRBV5-4 with TRBJ1-3; 12 bases fit TRBD1. V shed 0 bases and J 3 bases; nucleotides not matched to a gene: 4. This CDR3 is built from 17 residues. From germline, CDR1 is SGHNT and CDR2 YYREEE (reference sequence). The CDR3 nucleotides read TGTGCCAGCAGCTTGGCGGGACAGGGGGCCGGTGGAAACACCATATATTTT. This sequence encodes CASSLAGQGAGGNTIYF.

This rearrangement joins TRBV3-1 (or the pseudogene TRBV3-2) to TRBJ1-6; D remains unclear. CDR3 size: 15 residues. Per the germline V gene, CDR1 is LGHDT and CDR2 is YNNKEL (reference sequence). The V end was cut by 4 bases, the J end by 8 bases, with 15 bases between. CDR3 protein: CASSREEGWDSPLHF. CDR3 in DNA: TGTGCCAGCAGCCGGGAGGAGGGTTGGGATTCACCCCTCCACTTT.